The 15 T cell receptor beta chains below were found in one sample sequenced in a study of human T cells and chemical hapten exposure. As to time point: patch test 2, 6 weeks after DPC sensitization. Treatment described: therapeutic diphenylcyclopropenone sensitization with weekly scalp DPC. TCRdb re-analysed the RACE reads in MiXCR, keeping a single row per CDR3 protein. The sample has around 360,000 distinct CDR3 sequences, about 6.3% seen once; the top ten hold around 6.1%. The material sequenced was whole blood, taken in connection with sensitization to the hapten diphenylcyclopropenone (DPC). The receptors were sampled from a woman younger than 35 with alopecia areata. Some clones in this sample may be carry-over from other donors' samples.

This clonotype occurred a few times. The rearrangement uses TRBV6-4 and TRBJ1-1; 8 nucleotides agree with TRBD1. Germline CDR1 MRHNA, CDR2 SNTAGT. With V trimmed by 4 bases and J by 1 base, 5 bases remained unmatched. The CDR3 length is 15 residues. As DNA, the CDR3 is TGTGCCAGCAGTGGACGCGACAGGGGGAACACTGAAGCTTTCTTT. Encoded protein: CASSGRDRGNTEAFF.

This clonotype was detected only a few times. The V call is TRBV15, the J call TRBJ2-5, with TRBD2 as a possible D gene (5 bases). V dropped 2 bases and J dropped 4 bases, with 11 bases sitting between them. This CDR3 contains 14 residues. CDR1 and CDR2 (germline): LNHNV, YYDKDF (reference sequence). The CDR3 spells CATSRRGQGETQYF. The CDR3 region has the DNA TGTGCCACCAGCAGACGGGGTCAAGGAGAGACCCAGTACTTC.

This clonotype was found a few times. The gene calls are TRBV7-3 and TRBJ2-2; D is perhaps TRBD2 (5 bases). V lost 4 bases to trimming and J lost 5 bases, with 14 bases between them. Germline CDR1 is SGHTA and CDR2 is FQGTGA. This CDR3 spans 15 amino acids. The CDR3 loop is CASSSTSSRTGELFF. CDR3 in DNA: TGTGCCAGCAGCTCAACTAGTTCGAGGACCGGGGAGCTGTTTTTT.

This clonotype was seen more than once but under ten times. The junction differs from germline at one of its ends, possibly a read error. The chain recombines TRBV6-2 or TRBV6-3 with TRBJ2-1; D may be TRBD1 or TRBD2 (5 bases each). Germline assignment: CDR1 MNHEY and CDR2 SVGEGT. This CDR3 is 11 amino acids long. The CDR3 is CASSYGTAEAF. The DNA of the CDR3 is TGTGCCAGCAGTTACGGGACGGCAGAAGCCTTC.

This clonotype was seen only a few times. V is TRBV9 and J is TRBJ2-5; a weak D match, TRBD2 (6 bases). CDR1 is SGDLS and CDR2 is YYNGEE in the germline V gene. The CDR3 is 14 residues long. V lost 0 bases and J lost 1, with 7 bases in between. Written as DNA, the CDR3 is TGTGCCAGCAGCGTAGAGACTAGCCAAGAGACCCAGTACTTC. It translates to CASSVETSQETQYF.

This clonotype was detected a few times. The J gene is TRBJ1-5, the V gene TRBV27; D unresolved. This CDR3 contains 18 residues. Per the germline V gene, CDR1 is MNHEY and CDR2 is SMNVEV (reference sequence). The V and J ends lost 3 bases and 0 bases respectively, with 18 bases between them. The CDR3 region is CASSFVSELRYSNQPQHF. CDR3 bases: TGTGCCAGCAGTTTTGTATCAGAATTGAGATATAGCAATCAGCCCCAGCATTTT.

The chain links TRBV28 to TRBJ1-1; D is uncertain. This CDR3 contains 10 residues. In germline, CDR1 is MDHEN, CDR2 SYDVKM. The V end was cut by 10 bases, the J end by 1 base, with 4 bases between. CDR3 sequence: CAIRNTEAFF. The CDR3 region has the DNA TGTGCCATCCGGAACACTGAAGCTTTCTTT. The entire variable domain, with the rest obtained from reference TRBV28 and TRBJ1-1, is as follows: DVKVTQSSRYLVKRTGEKVFLECVQDMDHENMFWYRQDPGLGLRLIYFSYDVKMKEKGDIPEGYSVSREKKERFSLILESASTNQTSMYLCAIRNTEAFFGQGTRLTVV.

The chain uses TRBV24-1 and TRBJ2-7; 7 bases align to TRBD1. The CDR3 contains 14 residues. The germline V gene has CDR1 KGHDR and CDR2 SFDVKD. Trimming took 5 bases from V and 2 from J; bases not matched to a gene: 5. Here the CDR3 DNA reads TGTGCCACCAGTGCTGACAGGGCACCCTACGAGCAGTACTTC. Translation gives CATSADRAPYEQYF.

The V and J genes are TRBV7-2 and TRBJ2-3; 11 bases map to TRBD2. Germline assignment: CDR1 SGHTA and CDR2 FQGNSA. CDR3 length: 19 amino acids. The ends lost 1 base at V and 4 bases at J; junction bases unmatched: 13. The CDR3 nucleotides read TGTGCCAGCAGCTTAGGTCTGCTAGCGGGGGGTAGGAGCGCAGATACGCAGTATTTT. Translated, it gives CASSLGLLAGGRSADTQYF.

The CDR3 DNA follows: TGTGCCAGCAGCCCCCACGGACAGCCCGGCACAGATACGCAGTATTTT. Its protein is CASSPHGQPGTDTQYF. The chain carries TRBV7-9 and TRBJ2-3; tentative D call: TRBD1 (6 bases). The CDR3 length is 16 residues. V was clipped by 5 bases and J by 1 base, with 16 bases between them. The germline V gene encodes CDR1 SEHNR and CDR2 FQNEAQ (reference sequence).

This chain uses TRBV20-1 with TRBJ2-3; no firm D call. CDR3 length: 14 residues. V was trimmed by 5 bases and J by 0 bases, leaving 12 bases between them. Germline V gene lookup returns CDR1 DFQATT and CDR2 SNEGSKA (reference sequence). Written as DNA, the CDR3 is TGCAGTGCTTCCAGGCAACCTAGCACAGATACGCAGTATTTT. Amino acid sequence: CSASRQPSTDTQYF.

In its sample, this clonotype was seen a few times. V and J are TRBV6-5 and TRBJ1-1; no definite D call. CDR1 is MNHEY, CDR2 SVGAGI, per germline. The CDR3 has 15 residues. V was trimmed by 4 bases and J by 0 bases, leaving 12 bases between them. The CDR3 here is CASSSPEGVNTEAFF. In DNA, the CDR3 is TGTGCCAGCAGTTCCCCGGAAGGAGTGAACACTGAAGCTTTCTTT.

The rearrangement uses TRBV11-2 and TRBJ2-1; the match to TRBD2 covers 12 bases. The CDR3 is 16 amino acids. CDR1 is SGHAT, CDR2 FQNNGV, per germline. Trimming cost V 5 bases and J 7 bases; bases outside gene matches: 9. The CDR3 loop reads CASSRRLAGAHNEQFF. The CDR3 coding sequence is TGTGCCAGCAGCCGGCGACTAGCGGGGGCACATAATGAGCAGTTCTTC.

The J gene is TRBJ2-2, the V gene TRBV20-1, with 11 bases lining up with TRBD2. The CDR3 extends over 14 amino acids. Unmatched junction bases numbered 1, after V lost 5 bases and J lost 2 bases. Per the germline V gene, CDR1 is DFQATT and CDR2 is SNEGSKA (reference sequence). CDR3 sequence: CSAGLAGNTGELFF. In nucleotides, the CDR3 is TGCAGTGCTGGACTAGCGGGCAACACCGGGGAGCTGTTTTTT.

This clonotype has a count of ten or more. The chain employs TRBV4-1 and TRBJ1-5; D unclear. Germline CDR1 is MGHRA and CDR2 is YSYEKL. The CDR3 spans 15 residues. V was clipped by 1 base and J by 0 bases, with 7 bases between them. The CDR3 loop reads CASSQVSDSNQPQHF. As DNA, the CDR3 is TGCGCCAGCAGCCAAGTCTCGGATAGCAATCAGCCCCAGCATTTT.